Below, 21 T cell receptor beta chains from the same sample are listed, as sequenced in a study of cytomegalovirus exposure and HLA in healthy donors. Profiling relied on immunoSEQ multiplex PCR, and the TCRdb table lists in-frame clones only, not all of them. The data show roughly 98,000 clones, roughly nine tenths seen once. The sequenced sample consisted of PBMCs. Receptors were obtained from a man between 18 and 35 years old in good health and CMV-seropositive.

The chain has TRBV29-1 and TRBJ2-1; TRBD2 matches 14 bases. V lost 4 bases and J lost 0; bases outside the gene matches: 11. This CDR3 has 19 amino acids. Germline assignment: CDR1 SQVTM and CDR2 ANQGSEA. The CDR3 is CSVADYYGTSGSSYNEQFF. In DNA form, the CDR3 reads TGCAGCGTTGCAGATTATTATGGGACTAGCGGGAGCTCCTACAATGAGCAGTTCTTC.

This chain uses TRBV29-1 with TRBJ2-3; D unresolved. Germline V gives CDR1 SQVTM, CDR2 ANQGSEA. Trimming took 7 bases from V and 4 from J, leaving 24 bases between them. The CDR3 runs 16 residues. This CDR3 reads CSALGQDFMSADTQYF. DNA for the CDR3: TGCAGCGCCCTTGGGCAGGATTTCATGTCGGCAGATACGCAGTATTTT.

The chain recombines TRBV9 with TRBJ2-7; D gene unclear. Germline CDR1 SGDLS, CDR2 YYNGEE. Trimming took off 3 bases at V and 0 bases at J, with 13 bases between the two ends. The CDR3 is 15 residues long. Here the CDR3 reads CASSARSASSYEQYF. DNA for the CDR3: TGTGCCAGCAGCGCCCGGAGCGCCAGCTCCTACGAGCAGTACTTC.

The V gene is TRBV5-8, the J gene TRBJ2-6; D unclear. The CDR3 consists of 13 residues. V lost 5 bases, J lost 2 bases, and 5 bases lay in between. CDR1 is SGHTS and CDR2 is YDEGEE in the germline V gene. The chain's CDR3 is CASRLTGANVLTF. The CDR3 nucleotides read TGTGCCAGCAGGTTAACTGGGGCCAACGTCCTGACTTTC. The full variable domain, in which reference TRBV5-8 and TRBJ2-6 provide the parts outside the CDR3, is EAGVTQSPTHLIKTRGQQATLRCSPISGHTSVYWYQQALGLGLQFLLWYDEGEERNRGNFPPRFSGRQFPNYSSELNVNALELEDSALYLCASRLTGANVLTFGAGSRLTVL.

This clone was observed a single time. The chain joins TRBV6-1 to TRBJ2-7, with 8 bases lining up with TRBD1. CDR1 is MNHNS, CDR2 SASEGT, per germline. J lost 5 bases, V lost 7 bases, and 13 bases had no gene match. The CDR3 extends over 15 amino acids. The CDR3 here is CASTHRQGTTDEQYF. CDR3 DNA: TGTGCCAGCACCCATAGACAGGGGACGACGGACGAGCAGTACTTC.

This sequence joins TRBV6-1 and TRBJ1-6; TRBD1 might be the D (6 bases). Deletions cut 4 bases from V and 11 bases from J, with 12 bases between. Germline CDR1 and CDR2: MNHNS and SASEGT. The CDR3 runs to 13 residues. The CDR3 here is CASSARQETPLHF. In DNA form, the CDR3 reads TGTGCCAGCAGTGCCCGACAGGAGACACCCCTCCACTTT.

The chain joins TRBV7-3 to TRBJ2-2; TRBD1 agrees at 7 bases. The CDR3 runs 16 residues. Germline lookup yields CDR1 SGHTA and CDR2 FQGTGA. V was pared by 2 bases and J by 0 bases, with 3 bases of the junction left unmatched. CDR3 coding DNA: TGTGCCAGCAGCTTATTCGGGACAGCGAACACCGGGGAGCTGTTTTTT. Amino acid sequence: CASSLFGTANTGELFF.

The chain uses TRBV11-3 and TRBJ2-3, with TRBD2 matching 10 bases. V lost 0 bases, J lost 1 base, and 10 bases stayed unmatched. Germline V gene data show CDR1 as SGHNT and CDR2 as YENEEA. This CDR3 is 19 amino acids long. CDR3 bases: TGTGCCAGCAGCTTAGATTTTCGAGCGGGAGGGTTTGGCACAGATACGCAGTATTTT. Translated, it gives CASSLDFRAGGFGTDTQYF.

The J gene is TRBJ2-3, the V gene TRBV28; TRBD2 might be the D (6 bases). The CDR3 consists of 15 residues. V lost 9 bases to trimming and J lost 0 bases, with 16 bases between them. Germline V gives CDR1 MDHEN, CDR2 SYDVKM. The CDR3 protein is CASTGTVPSTDTQYF. The DNA of the CDR3 is TGTGCCAGTACTGGGACTGTTCCTAGCACAGATACGCAGTATTTT.

The chain couples TRBV19 to TRBJ1-5, with D tentatively TRBD1 (5 bases). Trimming cost V 4 bases and J 2 bases, with 12 bases left between them. This CDR3 has 15 residues. The germline gives CDR1 LNHDA, CDR2 SQIVND (reference sequence). For the CDR3, the DNA is TGTGCCAGTAGTAGCCAAGGGGTGGGCAATCAGCCCCAGCATTTT. Translated, it gives CASSSQGVGNQPQHF.

The chain combines TRBV25-1 with TRBJ2-1, with 7 positions matching TRBD1. The V gene's germline CDR1 is MGHDK and CDR2 SYGVNS. Unmatched junction bases numbered 12, after V lost 6 bases and J lost 7 bases. This CDR3 is 15 amino acids long. The CDR3 region is CASSLTGLVENEQFF. The CDR3 bases are TGTGCCAGCAGCCTGACAGGGCTTGTCGAGAATGAGCAGTTCTTC.

Note on this clone: At one of its ends the junction is not consistent with the germline gene, which may arise from a read error. The rearrangement links TRBV28 to TRBJ2-7, with TRBD1 identical over 7 bases. The CDR3 length is 11 residues. The germline V gene encodes CDR1 MDHEN and CDR2 SYDVKM. The CDR3 DNA reads TGTGCCAGCAGTACAACAGGGGAATACAACTTC. The encoded protein is CASSTTGEYNF. Full variable domain (missing parts from reference TRBV28 and TRBJ2-7): DVKVTQSSRYLVKRTGEKVFLECVQDMDHENMFWYRQDPGLGLRLIYFSYDVKMKEKGDIPEGYSVSREKKERFSLILESASTNQTSMYLCASSTTGEYNFGPGTRLTVT.

The gene calls are TRBV14 and TRBJ2-2; 8 bases fit TRBD2. This CDR3 region has 18 residues. After removal of 0 bases from V and 4 bases from J, the junction contained 10 bases not matched to a gene. The germline CDR1 and CDR2 sequences are SGHDN and FVKESK. The CDR3 DNA sequence: TGTGCCAGCAGCCAAGATACATATTGGCGGGGGGCCACCGGGGAGCTGTTTTTT. Its translation is CASSQDTYWRGATGELFF.

This clone was recorded only once. This chain connects TRBV7-9 to TRBJ2-5, with 9 nucleotides matching TRBD1. Germline V gene sequence: CDR1 SEHNR, CDR2 FQNEAQ (reference sequence). V shed 5 bases, J shed 5 bases, and the junction held 12 bases outside the gene matches. CDR3 size: 16 residues. The CDR3 protein is CASSKRAGQGYETQYF. The CDR3 coding sequence is TGTGCCAGCAGCAAACGCGCGGGACAGGGTTACGAGACCCAGTACTTC.

V is TRBV4-2 and J is TRBJ2-2; 10 bases are a match to TRBD2. This CDR3 region has 18 residues. V lost 3 bases, J lost 4 bases, and 11 bases stayed unmatched. Germline CDR1 reads LGHNA; CDR2 reads YNFKEQ. This CDR3 reads CASSHASGTSVGTGELFF. The DNA for the CDR3 is TGTGCCAGCAGCCACGCATCCGGGACTAGCGTCGGCACCGGGGAGCTGTTTTTT.

The chain couples TRBV5-1 to TRBJ1-1, with D possibly matching TRBD1 (5 bases). From germline, CDR1 is SGHRS and CDR2 YFSETQ. Trimming removed 0 bases from V and 1 base from J, with 7 bases in between. The CDR3 contains 14 residues. The CDR3 here is CASSLGTTNTEAFF. The DNA of the CDR3 is TGCGCCAGCAGCTTGGGGACAACGAACACTGAAGCTTTCTTT.

This clone was seen more than once but under ten times. V usage is TRBV4-3 and J usage is TRBJ1-4; 10 positions agree with TRBD1. The CDR3 spans 16 residues. V was pared by 1 base and J by 8 bases, with 7 bases of the junction left unmatched. Per the germline V gene, CDR1 is LGHNA and CDR2 is YSLEER. The CDR3 here is CASSQAGTGEAEKLFF. Here the CDR3 DNA reads TGCGCCAGCAGCCAAGCCGGGACAGGGGAAGCGGAAAAACTGTTTTTT.

This chain joins TRBV6-6 and TRBJ2-7; D possibly corresponds to TRBD2 (5 bases). Between the trimmed V and J ends, which lost 2 bases and 6 bases, there was a span of 17 bases. This CDR3 has 15 amino acids. CDR1 and CDR2 from the germline V gene are MNHNY and SVGAGI (reference sequence). CDR3 in amino acids: CASSYPRAPLAEQYF. The CDR3 DNA reads TGTGCCAGCAGTTACCCCCGGGCGCCGCTAGCCGAGCAGTACTTC.

The chain has TRBV10-3 and TRBJ1-2; 9 bases line up with TRBD1. The CDR3 consists of 14 residues. V lost 6 bases, J lost 7 bases, and 9 bases stayed unmatched. CDR1 and CDR2 (germline): ENHRY, SYGVKD. CDR3 sequence reads: CAISGTGNMAGYTF. CDR3 coding DNA: TGTGCCATCAGCGGGACAGGGAATATGGCTGGCTACACCTTC.

This rearrangement joins TRBV7-2 to TRBJ2-3, with 8 bases matching TRBD1. The ends lost 3 bases at V and 4 bases at J; junction bases unmatched: 3. There are 14 residues in the CDR3. From germline, CDR1 is SGHTA and CDR2 FQGNSA. In DNA, the CDR3 is TGTGCCAGCAGCTTGTGGACAGGGTCAGATACGCAGTATTTT. This sequence encodes CASSLWTGSDTQYF.

This clone was seen a single time. The chain carries TRBV4-3 and TRBJ2-3; TRBD2 aligns across 10 bases. Unmatched junction bases numbered 5, after V lost 3 bases and J lost 2 bases. The CDR3 spans 16 residues. Germline loops: CDR1 LGHNA, CDR2 YSLEER. In DNA form, the CDR3 reads TGCGCCAGCAGCCAGCTACTAGCGGGGATCACAGATACGCAGTATTTT. Amino acid sequence: CASSQLLAGITDTQYF.